Shown below are 10 T cell receptor beta chains from a single sample sequenced in a study of CD8 T cells in Susac syndrome. RNA in amounts of roughly 0.5 to 1 ug was reverse transcribed with random hexamers. In TCRdb, the immunoSEQ multiplex PCR reads were re-called with MiXCR into one record per CDR3 protein. The table lists under 200,000 distinct CDR3 sequences, roughly 95% of them singletons. Sequencing was done on a sample of CD4+ T cells from PBMCs. The receptors were gathered from a human donor with Susac syndrome.

The rearrangement uses TRBV5-8 and TRBJ1-5; D is undetermined. The CDR3 has 15 residues. The germline V gene has CDR1 SGHTS and CDR2 YDEGEE. Deletions cut 0 bases from V and 2 bases from J, with 9 bases between. CDR3 sequence: CASSLEGRRNQPQHF. The CDR3 region has the DNA TGTGCCAGCAGCTTGGAAGGTAGGCGCAATCAGCCCCAGCATTTT.

The chain joins TRBV29-1 to TRBJ1-2; D possibly corresponds to TRBD1 (6 bases). Germline V gene data show CDR1 as SQVTM and CDR2 as ANQGSEA. The CDR3 loop spans 13 amino acids. Trimming took 4 bases from V and 3 from J, leaving 12 bases between them. As DNA, the CDR3 is TGCAGCGTTGCGGCAGGGGCTGACTATGGCTACACCTTC. Translating gives CSVAAGADYGYTF.

The chain combines TRBV25-1 with TRBJ2-2, with D uncertain. The V and J ends lost 5 bases and 5 bases respectively, with 3 bases between them. In germline, CDR1 is MGHDK, CDR2 SYGVNS. The CDR3 extends over 11 amino acids. The CDR3 reads CASSWTGELFF. CDR3 sequence (DNA): TGTGCCAGCAGTTGGACCGGGGAGCTGTTTTTT. Combining the CDR3 with reference TRBV25-1 and TRBJ2-2 gives the whole variable domain EADIYQTPRYLVIGTGKKITLECSQTMGHDKMYWYQQDPGMELHLIHYSYGVNSTEKGDLSSESTVSRIRTEHFPLTLESARPSHTSQYLCASSWTGELFFGEGSRLTVL.

The chain joins TRBV29-1 to TRBJ2-3; either TRBD1 or TRBD2 may supply D (5 bases each). CDR3 size: 14 residues. Trimming removed 6 bases at V and 0 bases at J, with 13 bases between. CDR1 and CDR2 (germline): SQVTM, ANQGSEA. The CDR3 is CSVLGGESTDTQYF. DNA for the CDR3: TGCAGCGTCCTTGGGGGAGAAAGCACAGATACGCAGTATTTT.

The chain recombines TRBV20-1 with TRBJ1-5, with D uncertain. V dropped 3 bases and J dropped 4 bases, with 10 bases sitting between them. Germline CDR1 DFQATT, CDR2 SNEGSKA (reference sequence). This CDR3 region has 13 residues. The CDR3 is CSARDWGNQPQHF. The CDR3 coding sequence is TGCAGTGCTAGGGACTGGGGTAATCAGCCCCAGCATTTT.

The chain couples TRBV3-1 to TRBJ2-5; 8 bases map to TRBD2. This CDR3 spans 16 amino acids. Per the germline V gene, CDR1 is LGHDT and CDR2 is YNNKEL (reference sequence). V trimming: 1 base; J trimming: 6 bases; junction bases outside the gene matches: 10. The CDR3 bases are TGTGCCAGCAGCCAAGCGGGAGGGATTAGGAAGAAGACCCAGTACTTC. It codes for CASSQAGGIRKKTQYF.

The chain has TRBV20-1 and TRBJ2-5; D possibly uses TRBD1 or TRBD2 (5 bases each). The V end was cut by 8 bases, the J end by 0 bases, with 22 bases between. This CDR3 comprises 16 residues. Germline V gene data show CDR1 as DFQATT and CDR2 as SNEGSKA (reference sequence). The CDR3: CSLTYSGRLNQETQYF. CDR3 nucleotides: TGCAGTCTCACATACTCGGGACGTCTGAACCAAGAGACCCAGTACTTC.

The count of this clonotype is one. This chain links TRBV3-1 with TRBJ1-4, with D uncertain. V dropped 4 bases and J dropped 0 bases, with 6 bases sitting between them. This CDR3 is 14 amino acids long. Germline loops: CDR1 LGHDT, CDR2 YNNKEL (reference sequence). The CDR3 reads CASSLTSTNEKLFF. CDR3 bases: TGTGCCAGCAGCCTGACATCAACTAATGAAAAACTGTTTTTT. The full variable domain, in which reference TRBV3-1 and TRBJ1-4 provide the parts outside the CDR3, is DTAVSQTPKYLVTQMGNDKSIKCEQNLGHDTMYWYKQDSKKFLKIMFSYNNKELIINETVPNRFSPKSPDKAHLNLHINSLELGDSAVYFCASSLTSTNEKLFFGSGTQLSVL.

The chain has TRBV19 and TRBJ1-2, with 7 positions matching TRBD1. Germline CDR1 is LNHDA and CDR2 is SQIVND (reference sequence). This CDR3 spans 16 amino acids. V dropped 4 bases and J dropped 0; count of bases not matched to a gene: 8. The CDR3: CASSTGTADANYGYTF. CDR3 nucleotides: TGTGCCAGTAGTACCGGGACAGCGGACGCTAACTATGGCTACACCTTC.

The rearrangement links TRBV5-1 to TRBJ2-5; 9 bases align to TRBD2. Germline V gene sequence: CDR1 SGHRS, CDR2 YFSETQ. The length of the CDR3 is 15 residues. V lost 3 bases, J lost 3 bases, and 6 bases stayed unmatched. The CDR3: CASSSRGLAEETQYF. The CDR3 DNA is TGCGCCAGCAGCTCGCGGGGACTAGCTGAAGAGACCCAGTACTTC.